This T cell receptor beta chain was found in a study of T-cell memory formation after mild COVID-19. Looking at the study overall: The two donors had largely donor-specific TCR clusters.

This clonotype turned up a few times. The antigen is unknown. Trimming shortened V by 5 bases and J by 0 bases, and 12 bases separated the two germline ends. CDR1 SGHAT and CDR2 FQNNGV come from the germline V gene. The CDR3 totals 15 residues. Constant-segment-primed 5'RACE gave TCR alpha and TCR beta cDNA libraries with sample barcodes and UMIs. Via MiXCR, TCRdb re-called the 5' RACE reads, giving one row per CDR3 protein. Of about 540,000 distinct CDR3 sequences in the sample, about a fifth were seen once. Overall study findings and caveats: Mainly in CM and EM were contracting CD4+ clones; CD8+ were in EMRA. Proof of SARS-CoV-2 specificity was absent for the second-wave clones that crested on day 37.

V gene TRBV11-2 combines with J gene TRBJ2-3, with D unresolved. The clonotype comes from an adult woman who had mild COVID-19 (a few samples of this study predate the infection). Cell type and time point are not known. The sequencing sample was made of PBMCs or a T cell subset sorted from them (not recorded which). This CDR3 reads CASSQGYSSTDTQYF. DNA for the CDR3: TGTGCCAGCAGCCAAGGATATTCTAGCACAGATACGCAGTATTTT.